The clone carrying this TCR beta chain was observed at least ten times. The data were obtained in a study of prognosis after radiotherapy for stage I lung cancer. Study information: Over twelve patients had newly diagnosed primary stage I lung tumors, and about five had oligometastatic NSCLC after surgical resection of the primary tumor. Concurrent therapy was not administered with stereotactic body radiotherapy to any patient.

V lost 6 bases, J lost 1 base, and 22 bases lay in between. The CDR3 is made up of 17 amino acids. CDR1 and CDR2 from the germline V gene are LNHDA and SQIVND (reference sequence). Researchers used two-round multiplex PCR to amplify TCR beta CDR3 starting from genomic DNA. Primers specific to each TRBV and TRBJ gene drove first-round PCR. Using its own MiXCR run on the multiplex PCR reads, TCRdb lists one record per CDR3 protein. The sample comprises around 51,000 distinct CDR3 sequences, 30% to 35% of which are singletons, and 8% to 10% rests with the top ten. The source of this sequence is a donor over 45 with non-small cell lung cancer. V and J are TRBV19 and TRBJ2-7; no definite D call. Sequenced here: PBMCs, sampled before or after stereotactic body radiation therapy (not recorded which). CDR3 in DNA: TGTGCCAGTAGCCGACCCCCCGCGGCCCCTCCATCCTACGAGCAGTACTTC. Translation gives CASSRPPAAPPSYEQYF.